The TCR beta chain described here comes from a study of cytomegalovirus exposure and HLA in healthy donors (TCRdb year 2017). Regarding the research as a whole: An earlier analysis of 587 of the donors reported approximately 260 Gb of sequence data and around 120 million unique TCR beta sequences obtained from about 179 million T cells. To decide whether each TCR beta V gene segment behaved as functional or pseudogenic, an earlier analysis of over 500 of the donors relied on high-throughput TCR beta sequencing. The study profiled the T cell repertoires of more than 500 subjects by immunosequencing and related them to cytomegalovirus serostatus. A later genetic analysis used genome-wide SNP genotypes for about three fifths of the 666 donors, treating that subset as a discovery cohort. Rather than drawing on any new phenotypic data, the later analysis identified candidate immune exposures from TCR beta sequences and the way those sequences occurred across donors. Along with the roughly 700-subject first cohort, a separate validation cohort of over 90 different subjects was used. About 5 DR-DQ haplotypes were handled as single units for association and clustering, since linkage in the cohort was strong. Among roughly 370 genotyped donors of the cohort, an average of around 240,000 unique TCR beta nucleotide sequences were sequenced per donor, roughly 20% of them non-productive. Among the roughly 390 genotyped donors, about 85% belonged to the genetic ancestry cluster associated with self-reported Caucasian donors. Both class I and class II loci were covered by HLA typing, at four-digit resolution. High-throughput TCR immunosequencing, statistical association of individual TCRs with disease status, and machine learning were combined to predict cytomegalovirus infection status. Donor age, sex, ethnicity and CMV serostatus were compiled alongside the repertoire data. An early release covering just under 650 HLA-typed donors comprised around 300 gigabases of sequencing data and 65 million to 100 million unique TCR sequences. A later analysis re-examined previously published TCR beta repertoires from 600 to 700 donors and added high-resolution HLA genotyping to investigate patterns of TCR occurrence. The number of donors typed differed by locus, with roughly 620-630 for A, B, C, DRB1 and DQB1, around 520 for DQA1, over 600 for DPA1, and some 440 for DPB1. All discovery cohort repertoires had been generated on a single sequencing platform. The study aimed to test whether signatures of past pathogen exposure could be identified by cataloging public T cell receptors. Points the paper makes about the study in general: Compared with the approximately 710-donor mean, donors in an Asian-associated ancestry cluster had fewer N-insertions in productive TCRs, according to a later genetic analysis. A group of highly shared sequence variants was considered likely to be a technical artifact of the sequencing pipeline. The study listed 170 or so TCR beta chains as associated with cytomegalovirus. According to a later analysis, TCR association rates differed among HLA loci, with DRB1 alleles showing the most associated TCRs and HLA-C alleles showing the fewest. In a later analysis, HLA-associated TCR beta chains showed more clonal expansion and lower generation probabilities than non-associated chains that were equally common. In vitro tests confirmed that three of the cytomegalovirus-associated TCR beta chains recognize cytomegalovirus antigens. Cytomegalovirus status was reported to be diagnosed by the classifier with high specificity and sensitivity in both the original and validation cohorts. Most TCR sequences were seen in very few donors, while some public TCRs were found in many individuals. A later analysis found that most CMV-associated TCR beta chains appeared HLA-restricted, with HLA associations seemingly driven largely by CMV exposure. According to the authors, the approach could potentially be generalized to other disease states and immunological phenotypes. A further reported finding was that TCR beta sequences accurately predicted the HLA-A and HLA-B alleles for most subjects in the first cohort. Strong co-occurrence of HLA alleles, especially DR and DQ, made assigning TCR associations to individual alleles difficult. In an earlier analysis of roughly 560 of the donors, most TCR beta V segments were observed in productive rearrangements about 87% or about 30% of the time, broadly matching IMGT annotations. The only immune exposure information available for the cohort was CMV serostatus. The presence/absence analyses assumed that sequencing depth was roughly uniform across donors, and that assumption may not be true. Linkage disequilibrium might explain the correlated functional status among segregating V segments, but an unknown experimental factor could not be ruled out. A later analysis associated about 17,000 TCR beta sequences with specific HLA alleles at a false discovery rate of 0.05. A later genetic analysis associated a missense DCLRE1C variant with V-gene and J-gene trimming of TCR beta chains, and an independent cohort replicated the association. Because HLA typing was unavailable for some donors at each locus, only the typed subset was used in association tests. Several of the top co-occurrence clusters appeared to be linked to parvovirus B19, influenza, CMV and Epstein-Barr virus, according to a later analysis. Because counts were too low, some 16 rarely observed V segments, including chromosome 9 orphons, were excluded from the earlier analysis of about 500 of the donors. Because the 87-base-pair reads could not distinguish some IMGT-functional V segments, including TRBV6-2 and TRBV6-3, those segments were excluded. In this cohort, only TCR beta chains were sequenced, and detectable features were limited by the absence of alpha or paired-chain data.

Receptor amplification or capture employed the immunoSEQ multiplex PCR assay. For the multiplex PCR, a mixture combining 60 forward primers for TCR Vbeta segments and 13 reverse primers for TCR Jbeta segments was used. Amplification of the CDR3 region of rearranged TCR beta genes was performed with a multiplex PCR assay on genomic DNA. The amplified TCR beta libraries were sequenced on the Illumina HiSeq System as 87-base-pair reads. Per the original workflow: In a later analysis, tens of millions of unique TCR beta chains were counted across the approximately 670 repertoires, and roughly 11 million of these chains were shared by at least two donors. A nearest-neighbor algorithm error-corrected the raw reads and collapsed the reads into unique sequences, merging closely related sequences to remove PCR and sequencing errors. V, D and J gene segments were assigned by aligning CDR3 sequences to IMGT reference sequences. For a sequence to be retained, at least a six-nucleotide match to both a V gene segment and a J gene segment was required. A rearrangement counted as productive if the CDR3 had no stop codons and remained in frame with V and J, and every other rearrangement counted as non-productive. CDR3 was defined by IMGT convention, running from the second conserved V-encoded cysteine to the conserved J-encoded phenylalanine. In an earlier analysis of more than 550 of the donors, sequences lacking an unambiguous match to a single V gene segment were excluded. An earlier analysis of 550 to 650 of the donors classified V segments as functional when productive rearrangements were above 56.7% and as segregating when the standard deviation between donors was above 5%. To diagnose cytomegalovirus status from the catalog of TCR beta chain sequences, a statistical classification framework was built. A later analysis assigned V and J genes by comparing TCR nucleotide sequences with IMGT/GENE-DB human TR gene sequences. A later analysis assigned CDR3 sequences and most-parsimonious VDJ recombination scenarios with the TCRdist pipeline. A later analysis defined each TCR beta chain by its CDR3 amino acid sequence plus V-gene family, and excluded reads lacking a unique V-gene family. In a later analysis, 550 to 650 highly shared, low-generation-probability nucleotide sequences were removed to address suspected cross-contamination and a sequencing artifact. In a later analysis, a clonal expansion index was calculated for each public chain from normalized within-repertoire ranks of inferred template counts. In a later analysis, generation probabilities were computed with a VDJ recombination model fitted to out-of-frame rearrangements, and the resulting probabilities were checked against IGoR. In a later analysis, TCR-TCR, TCR-HLA and TCR-CMV co-occurrence was scored with hypergeometric tests, and a repertoire-size bias correction was applied to TCR pairs. In a later analysis, false discovery rates were estimated by permuting HLA or CMV assignments 20 times. A later analysis grouped co-occurring TCRs with DBSCAN, adding TCRdist sequence similarity when clustering within HLA-allele-positive subsets. Co-occurrence clustering excluded repertoires with fewer than 30,000 or more than 120,000 public chains, plus five with anomalous nucleotide sharing. Drawn from immuneACCESS, this table holds only the in-frame rearrangements with V and J called that TCRdb kept. Clones are partly lost; checked studies trace under half to an unresolved V gene and leave the rest unexplained. Clone size and V and J calls were adopted from that table, with D and trimming inferred from the DNA. Counted in this sample were about 60,000 clones; 80% of them appeared once. Together, the top ten hold approximately 4.3% of the sample.

This clone was observed a few times. The antigen this receptor binds is unknown. Base qualities are not at hand, and no much larger clone is one base apart. From its cysteine to its phenylalanine, the CDR3 spans 13 amino acids. Just the 39-base CDR3 DNA is kept, in frame starting at base 1. Relative to germline, V is 8 bases shorter and J is 6 bases shorter, with 13 bases between their ends. CDR1 and CDR2 are read off the germline V gene as MNHNS and SASEGT. In total, approximately 700 healthy bone marrow donors made up the cohort. At the time of sampling, all cohort members were nominally healthy, though unrecorded immune exposures were likely present. The donor tested CMV seronegative and was one of the 352 seronegative cohort members. Every donor gave a peripheral blood sample, and the peripheral blood mononuclear cells from that sample were used for TCR beta sequencing. The Qiagen DNeasy Blood Extraction Kit was used to extract genomic DNA from the blood cell samples.

This clonotype was obtained from a woman aged 30 to 39 in good health and CMV-seronegative. The rearranged segments are TRBV6-1 and TRBJ2-2; the D gene is possibly TRBD1, with 6 bases matching. Sequenced material: PBMCs. Here the CDR3 is given as CASQPPGAGELFF. The nucleotide sequence is given as TGTGCCAGCCAACCCCCAGGGGCCGGGGAGCTGTTTTTT.